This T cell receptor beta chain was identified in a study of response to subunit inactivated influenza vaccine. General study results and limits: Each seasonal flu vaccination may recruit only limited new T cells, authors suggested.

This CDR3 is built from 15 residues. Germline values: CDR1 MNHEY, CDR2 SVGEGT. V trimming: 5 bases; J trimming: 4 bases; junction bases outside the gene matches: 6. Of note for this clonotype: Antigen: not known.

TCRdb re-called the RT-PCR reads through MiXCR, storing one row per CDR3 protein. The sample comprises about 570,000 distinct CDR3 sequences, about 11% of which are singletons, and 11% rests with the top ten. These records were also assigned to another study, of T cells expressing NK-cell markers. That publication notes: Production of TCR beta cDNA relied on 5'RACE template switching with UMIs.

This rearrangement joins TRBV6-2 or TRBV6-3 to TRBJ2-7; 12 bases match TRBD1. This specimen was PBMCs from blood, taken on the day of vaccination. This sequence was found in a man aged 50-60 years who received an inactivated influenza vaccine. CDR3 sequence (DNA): TGTGCCAGCAGTAGAGGGACAGGGGGCCAGTACGAGCAGTACTTC. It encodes CASSRGTGGQYEQYF.